One sample yielded the 6 T cell receptor beta chains listed below, sequenced in a study of beta chain features in type 1 diabetes. Investigators reverse transcribed all isolated RNA, so they sequenced expressed TCRB transcripts. TCRdb keeps only in-frame clones here, not all; method: immunoSEQ multiplex PCR. This sample has roughly 340,000 clones; 10% to 15% occur once, and the top ten carry 0.008% to 0.011%. Findings of the study overall: Researchers report that Type 1 diabetes patients had moderately but significantly shorter TCRB CDR3s across all four CD4+ subsets.

The antigens of these receptors remain unknown. Sequencing was done on a sample of naive CD4+ T cells from blood. Receptor source: a woman under 30 with type 1 diabetes.

The table lists this clone with a few counts. The rearrangement uses TRBV18 and TRBJ1-4; D is ambiguous. V was clipped by 7 bases and J by 3 bases, with 9 bases between them. The CDR3 has 13 residues. Germline CDR1 is KGHSH and CDR2 is LQKENI. The CDR3 loop reads CASFVGPNEKLFF. DNA of the CDR3: TGTGCCAGCTTCGTGGGCCCTAATGAAAAACTGTTTTTT.

The table lists this clone with a few counts. The gene calls are TRBV27 and TRBJ2-7; D is possibly TRBD2 (5 bases). Germline V gives CDR1 MNHEY, CDR2 SMNVEV (reference sequence). The CDR3 consists of 12 residues. Between the trimmed V and J ends, which lost 6 bases and 6 bases, there was a span of 12 bases. CDR3 amino acids: CASSRTAGEQYF. CDR3 bases: TGTGCCAGCAGCCGCACGGCGGGCGAGCAGTACTTC.

Only a few counts were recorded for this clone. The chain couples TRBV5-1 to TRBJ2-5; 8 nucleotides line up with TRBD1. CDR1 and CDR2 from the germline V gene are SGHRS and YFSETQ. The CDR3 sequence is 15 residues long. V lost 4 bases, J lost 5 bases, and 10 bases stayed unmatched. CDR3 region: CASSPNPGGSETQYF. The DNA for the CDR3 is TGCGCCAGCAGCCCGAACCCAGGGGGCTCGGAGACCCAGTACTTC.

The chain employs TRBV15 and TRBJ2-2, with D possibly being TRBD2 (5 bases). Trimming took 1 base from V and 7 from J, leaving 10 bases between them. The CDR3 has 14 amino acids. CDR1 LNHNV and CDR2 YYDKDF come from the germline V gene (reference sequence). CDR3 amino acids: CATSRVGEGGELFF. As DNA, the CDR3 is TGTGCCACCAGCAGAGTTGGCGAGGGCGGGGAGCTGTTTTTT.

The chain combines TRBV7-2 with TRBJ2-1; D is uncertain. V gave up 10 bases and J gave up 8 bases, with 15 bases separating them. The CDR3 is made up of 12 amino acids. Germline CDR1 reads SGHTA; CDR2 reads FQGNSA. CDR3 bases: TGTGCCATCGCCGGGTCTGGGTATGAGCAGTTCTTC. It codes for CAIAGSGYEQFF.

The chain links TRBV23-1 to TRBJ1-1; TRBD1 agrees at 7 bases. TRBV23-1 is known as an ORF, though its function is uncertain. This CDR3 has 15 residues. The junction had 5 bases not matched to a gene; V was cut back by 4 bases and J by 0 bases. CDR3 DNA: TGCGCCAGCAGTCCGAGACAGGGACTGAACACTGAAGCTTTCTTT. It yields the protein CASSPRQGLNTEAFF.